This TCR beta chain appears in the sequencing data of a study of T cell repertoires in cytomegalovirus infection. Study overall: Public TCR beta signatures marked donors with CMV infection and the matching HLA.

Notes on the study in general: Carriers of CMV plus the relevant HLA were identified by cumulative public TCR beta family frequency.

CDR1 and CDR2 (germline): SGHRS, YFSETQ. CDR3 size: 17 residues. The V and J ends lost 5 bases and 2 bases respectively, with 20 bases between them. TCRdb independently ran MiXCR on the reads; one entry per CDR3 protein. The sample records hundreds of thousands of distinct CDR3 sequences, 33% being singletons. About this clonotype itself: Its antigen is not identified.

This TCR was recovered from a human donor in good health (CMV status not recorded). Some clones in this sample may be carry-over from other donors' samples. The sample here was cultured PBMCs, taken from culture after CMV antigen stimulation. The chain joins TRBV5-1 to TRBJ1-3; D remains ambiguous. CDR3 sequence: CASSLLSSQLTGNTIYF. CDR3 in DNA: TGCGCCAGCAGTCTCCTCTCGAGCCAACTGACTGGAAACACCATATATTTT. Supplemented by reference TRBV5-1 and TRBJ1-3, the full variable domain reads KAGVTQTPRYLIKTRGQQVTLSCSPISGHRSVSWYQQTPGQGLQFLFEYFSETQRNKGNFPGRFSGRQFSNSRSEMNVSTLELGDSALYLCASSLLSSQLTGNTIYFGEGSWLTVV.